The T cell receptor (beta chain) under discussion was sequenced for a study of cytomegalovirus exposure and HLA in healthy donors. Trimming removed 2 bases at V and 2 bases at J, with 6 bases between. The CDR3 consists of 13 residues. Looked up from germline, CDR1 is MNHEY and CDR2 is SVGAGI. In the PCR, 60 Vbeta and 13 Jbeta primers were used. Clones were read by immunoSEQ multiplex PCR, and TCRdb kept only the in-frame ones, dropping some. This sample has 150,000 to 180,000 clones, with about 75% found just once. V is TRBV6-5 and J is TRBJ2-5; maybe TRBD1 (5 bases). The source of this sequence is a man younger than 35 in good health and CMV-seronegative. Material for sequencing was PBMCs. Here the CDR3 DNA reads TGTGCCAGCAGTTACCGGACACAAGAGACCCAGTACTTC. Residues: CASSYRTQETQYF.